One sample yielded the 9 T cell receptor beta chains listed below, sequenced in a study of T cell responses to AZD1222 COVID-19 vaccine. Method: immunoSEQ multiplex PCR; TCRdb's copy keeps in-frame clones and lacks some. The profile shows 150,000 to 200,000 clones, just under 90% of them singletons. The sample here was peripheral blood, taken 28 days after the second dose of the MenACWY control vaccine. All receptors derive from an adult who received the MenACWY meningococcal vaccine as a control.

The J gene is TRBJ2-7, the V gene TRBV28; TRBD1 aligns across 7 bases. CDR1 is MDHEN, CDR2 SYDVKM, per germline. The CDR3 runs 16 residues. V was clipped by 4 bases and J by 3 bases; unmatched bases: 12. Here the CDR3 reads CASSSSHGQVDYEQYF. The CDR3 nucleotides are TGTGCCAGCAGTTCCTCTCATGGACAGGTCGACTACGAGCAGTACTTC. Using reference TRBV28 and TRBJ2-7 for the parts outside the CDR3, the full variable domain is DVKVTQSSRYLVKRTGEKVFLECVQDMDHENMFWYRQDPGLGLRLIYFSYDVKMKEKGDIPEGYSVSREKKERFSLILESASTNQTSMYLCASSSSHGQVDYEQYFGPGTRLTVT.

The chain is built from TRBV19 and TRBJ2-6; D call uncertain. Germline V lookup: CDR1 LNHDA, CDR2 SQIVND (reference sequence). V was pared by 5 bases and J by 0 bases, with 11 bases between. This CDR3 contains 16 residues. In nucleotides, the CDR3 is TGTGCCAGTAGTTCCTTAGTTGGCTCTGGGGCCAACGTCCTGACTTTC. Its protein is CASSSLVGSGANVLTF.

The chain carries TRBV7-2 and TRBJ2-1; D perhaps matches TRBD2 (5 bases). Trimming took off 4 bases at V and 4 bases at J, with 8 bases between the two ends. The CDR3 extends over 13 amino acids. CDR1 and CDR2 (germline): SGHTA, FQGNSA. The CDR3 DNA reads TGTGCCAGCAGCTCCGGACTGTACAATGAGCAGTTCTTC. Amino acid sequence: CASSSGLYNEQFF.

This clone was seen just once. This sequence joins TRBV15 and TRBJ1-1; D perhaps matches TRBD1 (5 bases). Trimming stripped 1 base from V and 4 bases from J, with 16 bases between. There are 16 residues in the CDR3. Germline-derived CDR1 and CDR2 are LNHNV and YYDKDF (reference sequence). The CDR3 DNA follows: TGTGCCACCAGCAGAGTGCAGGGATCATTGGGCACTGAAGCTTTCTTT. This encodes CATSRVQGSLGTEAFF.

A single count supports this clone. The chain recombines TRBV7-3 with TRBJ2-2; 7 positions agree with TRBD2. V lost 1 base, J lost 5 bases, and 10 bases stayed unmatched. This CDR3 is built from 17 residues. Germline assignment: CDR1 SGHTA and CDR2 FQGTGA. The CDR3 spells CASSLMVVAGVTGELFF. The CDR3 DNA is TGTGCCAGCAGCTTAATGGTAGTCGCGGGAGTTACCGGGGAGCTGTTTTTT.

V is TRBV5-6 and J is TRBJ2-2; TRBD1 might be the D (6 bases). V dropped 5 bases and J dropped 2 bases, with 10 bases sitting between them. There are 14 residues in the CDR3. The germline V gene has CDR1 SGHDT and CDR2 YYEEEE. The CDR3 loop reads CASSWGLNTGELFF. The DNA for the CDR3 is TGTGCCAGCAGTTGGGGGCTTAACACCGGGGAGCTGTTTTTT.

This CDR3 is CASSEDLAGGPWEQFF. The CDR3 region has the DNA TGTGCCAGCAGTGAAGATCTAGCGGGAGGGCCGTGGGAGCAGTTCTTC. The gene calls are TRBV2 and TRBJ2-1, with TRBD2 identical over 12 bases. Per germline, CDR1 SNHLY and CDR2 FYNNEI. V shed 1 base, J shed 10 bases, and the junction held 8 bases outside the gene matches. The CDR3 is 16 amino acids.

About this clone itself: Within the sample, other DNA sequences also encode this same CDR3. J is TRBJ2-7 and V is TRBV29-1; D may be TRBD1 (6 bases). With 4 bases removed from V and 4 bases from J, the gap between germline ends came to 8 bases. The CDR3 is made up of 11 amino acids. CDR1 SQVTM and CDR2 ANQGSEA come from the germline V gene. In nucleotides, the CDR3 is TGCAGCGTTGGAGGGGGTTACGAGCAGTACTTC. It encodes CSVGGGYEQYF.

The chain recombines TRBV27 with TRBJ2-2; D tentatively fits TRBD1 or TRBD2 (5 bases each). V was pared by 4 bases and J by 4 bases, with 10 bases between. CDR3 size: 14 residues. Germline V gene lookup returns CDR1 MNHEY and CDR2 SMNVEV (reference sequence). The CDR3: CASSSRDRTGELFF. In nucleotides, the CDR3 is TGTGCCAGCAGTTCCCGGGACCGCACCGGGGAGCTGTTTTTT.